This is a list of T cell receptor beta chains from one sample in a study of cytomegalovirus exposure and HLA in healthy donors. Some clones are missing from TCRdb's copy, which holds only in-frame ones; the method was immunoSEQ multiplex PCR. The sample comprises around 240,000 clones, about 81% of which are singletons, and 4.5% to 6% rests with the top ten. The sample comprised PBMCs. The receptors derive from a woman aged 40-49 years in good health and CMV-seropositive. Both conserved end residues are part of each CDR3. The D gene is left open where the match is weak. A row's size may be missing; if present it is once, few, many or a size class.

TRBV19	-	-	TRBJ2-2	CASRQGTKNTGELFF	TGTGCCAGTAGACAGGGCACAAAGAACACCGGGGAGCTGTTTTTT
TRBV4-1	TRBD1	-	TRBJ2-4	CASSHPFGDRKNIQYF	TGCGCCAGCAGCCATCCATTTGGGGACAGGAAAAACATTCAGTACTTC
TRBV4-1	TRBD1	-	TRBJ2-2	CASGTGTGELFF	TGCGCCTCCGGGACAGGCACCGGGGAGCTGTTTTTT
TRBV12-5	TRBD1	-	TRBJ1-2	CASGLVLFPPGTDYGYTF	TGTGCTAGTGGTTTGGTACTATTCCCGCCCGGGACAGACTATGGCTACACCTTC
TRBV7-8	-	-	TRBJ1-1	CASSLSTASLTEAFF	TGTGCCAGCAGCTTAAGTACAGCCTCATTAACTGAAGCTTTCTTT
TRBV11-2	-	-	TRBJ2-4	CASSFTGMGKNIQYF	TGTGCCAGCAGTTTTACAGGAATGGGCAAAAACATTCAGTACTTC
TRBV19	-	-	TRBJ1-1	CASIGWNTEAFF	TGTGCCAGTATCGGGTGGAACACTGAAGCTTTCTTT
TRBV4-3	-	-	TRBJ2-7	CASSQVRGAGEQYF	TGCGCCAGCAGCCAAGTACGGGGGGCGGGGGAGCAGTACTTC
TRBV9	-	-	TRBJ2-7	CASSVGTTYEQYF	TGTGCCAGCAGCGTCGGGACAACCTACGAGCAGTACTTC
TRBV15	-	once	TRBJ1-5	CATSRDLGQGRPQHF	TGTGCCACCAGCAGAGATTTGGGGCAGGGGCGGCCCCAGCATTTT
TRBV29-1	TRBD2	few	TRBJ2-3	CSVVGLAGKPDTQYF	TGCAGCGTTGTTGGACTAGCGGGAAAGCCAGATACGCAGTATTTT
TRBV19	TRBD1	-	TRBJ1-2	CASTRDRAYGYTF	TGTGCCAGTACCAGAGACAGGGCTTATGGCTACACCTTC
TRBV18	TRBD1	-	TRBJ1-4	CASSPPGTGVLTNEKLFF	TGTGCCAGCTCACCTCCCGGGACAGGGGTTTTGACTAATGAAAAACTGTTTTTT
TRBV5-1	-	-	TRBJ1-4	CASSYGHTSATNEKLFF	TGCGCCAGCAGCTATGGGCATACCAGTGCAACTAATGAAAAACTGTTTTTT
TRBV7-8	TRBD2	-	TRBJ2-3	CASSWGTSGGGTDTQYF	TGTGCCAGCAGCTGGGGGACTAGCGGGGGAGGCACAGATACGCAGTATTTT
TRBV25-1	TRBD1	few	TRBJ2-1	CASSGVSGTGGYRNEQFF	TGTGCCAGCAGTGGAGTATCGGGGACAGGGGGCTATCGCAATGAGCAGTTCTTC
TRBV30	TRBD1	-	TRBJ1-4	CAWRNRGSEKLFF	TGTGCCTGGAGGAACAGGGGGAGTGAAAAACTGTTTTTT
TRBV5-6	TRBD1	-	TRBJ1-2	CASSPTGAPGYTF	TGTGCCAGCAGCCCGACAGGGGCCCCTGGCTACACCTTC
TRBV9	TRBD1	-	TRBJ2-7	CASSVNPSRQGLEYEQYF	TGTGCCAGCAGCGTAAACCCAAGTCGACAGGGGCTAGAGTACGAGCAGTACTTC
TRBV9	TRBD1	-	TRBJ1-6	CASSEGQGGGPLHF	TGTGCCAGCAGCGAGGGACAGGGAGGTGGACCCCTCCACTTT
TRBV19	-	-	TRBJ1-1	CASSTDRLNTEAFF	TGTGCCAGTAGTACCGACAGGCTGAACACTGAAGCTTTCTTT
TRBV5-1	TRBD2	-	TRBJ2-5	CATAGGPQETQYF	TGCGCCACCGCGGGAGGACCTCAAGAGACCCAGTACTTC
TRBV11-2	TRBD1	once	TRBJ1-4	CASSLGPQGAAEKLFF	TGTGCCAGCAGCTTAGGTCCCCAGGGGGCAGCTGAAAAACTGTTTTTT
TRBV29-1	-	few	TRBJ2-3	CSVATEYTDTQYF	TGCAGCGTTGCGACAGAGTACACAGATACGCAGTATTTT
TRBV18	-	-	TRBJ2-7	CASSTTGYPYEQYF	TGTGCCAGCTCAACTACGGGGTACCCCTACGAGCAGTACTTC
TRBV18	TRBD2	-	TRBJ2-3	CASSIVPSGSSSTDTQYF	TGTGCCAGCTCCATAGTGCCTAGCGGGTCCTCTAGCACAGATACGCAGTATTTT
TRBV6-5	TRBD1	-	TRBJ2-7	CASSSPGQGPYEQYF	TGTGCCAGCAGTTCCCCGGGACAGGGACCCTACGAGCAGTACTTC
TRBV9	-	once	TRBJ1-5	CASSVGPIQPQHF	TGTGCCAGCAGCGTAGGGCCAATCCAGCCCCAGCATTTT
TRBV4-1	TRBD1	-	TRBJ2-7	CASSPPPGQGTYEQYF	TGCGCCAGCAGCCCGCCCCCCGGACAGGGCACCTACGAGCAGTACTTC
TRBV19	-	-	TRBJ1-1	CASSIYTEAFF	TGTGCCAGTAGTATCTACACTGAAGCTTTCTTT